This TCR beta chain was sequenced during a study of CD8 T cells in Susac syndrome. Study findings and constraints: The study identified approximately sixteen and five Susac-specific public clones in total CD8+ and CD8+ TEMRA repertoires. Susac syndrome CD8+ repertoires were clonally expanded, most strongly in CD8+ TEMRA cells.

Germline V lookup: CDR1 SGHAT, CDR2 FQNNGV. J lost 2 bases, V lost 5 bases, and 13 bases had no gene match. This CDR3 region has 17 residues. With random hexamers, about 0.45 to 1 ug RNA was reverse transcribed. A multiplex approach, immunoSEQ multiplex PCR, amplified TCR beta CDR3 across 54 Vbeta and 13 Jbeta. MiXCR, run by TCRdb on the immunoSEQ multiplex PCR reads, gives a single entry per CDR3 protein. The table has approximately 190,000 distinct CDR3 sequences, around 93% seen once. About this clonotype itself: The antigen remains unidentified.

This TCR derives from a human donor with Susac syndrome. Sequenced input: CD8+ T cells from PBMCs. The V gene is TRBV11-2, the J gene TRBJ2-7; 9 bases align to TRBD2. CDR3 nucleotides: TGTGCCAGCAGCGCCCCAACGCGGGAGGGGTCCCCCTACGAGCAGTACTTC. It yields the protein CASSAPTREGSPYEQYF.